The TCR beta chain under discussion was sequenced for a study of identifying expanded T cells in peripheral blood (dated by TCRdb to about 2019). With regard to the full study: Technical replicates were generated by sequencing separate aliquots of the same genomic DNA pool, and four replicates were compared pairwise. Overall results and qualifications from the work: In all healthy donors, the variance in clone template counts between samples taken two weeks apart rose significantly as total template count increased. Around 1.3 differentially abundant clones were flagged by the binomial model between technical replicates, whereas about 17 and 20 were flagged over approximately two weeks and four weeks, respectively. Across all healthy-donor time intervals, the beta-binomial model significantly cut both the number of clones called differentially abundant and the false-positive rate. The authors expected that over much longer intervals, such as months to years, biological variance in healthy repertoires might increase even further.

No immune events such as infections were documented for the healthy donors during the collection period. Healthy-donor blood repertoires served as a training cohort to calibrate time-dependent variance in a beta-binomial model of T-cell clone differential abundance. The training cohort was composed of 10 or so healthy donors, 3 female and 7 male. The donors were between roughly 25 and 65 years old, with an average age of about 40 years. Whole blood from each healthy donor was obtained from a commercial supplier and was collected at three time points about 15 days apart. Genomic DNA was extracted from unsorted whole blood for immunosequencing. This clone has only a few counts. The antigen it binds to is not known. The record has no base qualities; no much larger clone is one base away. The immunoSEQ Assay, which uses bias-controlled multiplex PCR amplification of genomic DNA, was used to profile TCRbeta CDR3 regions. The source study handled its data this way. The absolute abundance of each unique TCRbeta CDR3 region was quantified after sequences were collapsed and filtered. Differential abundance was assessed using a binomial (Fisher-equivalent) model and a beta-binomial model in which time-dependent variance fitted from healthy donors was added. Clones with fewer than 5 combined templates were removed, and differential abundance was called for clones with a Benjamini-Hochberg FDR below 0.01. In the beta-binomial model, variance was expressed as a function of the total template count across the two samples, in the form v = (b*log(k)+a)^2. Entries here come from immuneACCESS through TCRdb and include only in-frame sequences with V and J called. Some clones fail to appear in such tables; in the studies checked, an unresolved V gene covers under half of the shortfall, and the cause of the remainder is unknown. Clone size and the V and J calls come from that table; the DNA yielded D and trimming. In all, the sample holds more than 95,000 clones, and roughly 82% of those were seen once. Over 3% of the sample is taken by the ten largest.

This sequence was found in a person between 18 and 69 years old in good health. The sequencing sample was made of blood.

The DNA sequence follows: TGTGCCATCTGGGACAGGGAGGTCGGCGACTATGGCTACACCTTC. This sequence encodes CAIWDREVGDYGYTF. The chain is made from TRBV10-3 and TRBJ1-2, with TRBD1 identical over 9 junction bases. The germline V end is reduced by 8 bases and the J end by 3 bases; junction bases left unmatched: 10. The CDR3 starts with the cysteine, ends with the phenylalanine, and has 15 residues. Only the CDR3 DNA is retained, 45 bases long and in frame from the first base. Reading the germline V gene gives CDR1 ENHRY and CDR2 SYGVKD.